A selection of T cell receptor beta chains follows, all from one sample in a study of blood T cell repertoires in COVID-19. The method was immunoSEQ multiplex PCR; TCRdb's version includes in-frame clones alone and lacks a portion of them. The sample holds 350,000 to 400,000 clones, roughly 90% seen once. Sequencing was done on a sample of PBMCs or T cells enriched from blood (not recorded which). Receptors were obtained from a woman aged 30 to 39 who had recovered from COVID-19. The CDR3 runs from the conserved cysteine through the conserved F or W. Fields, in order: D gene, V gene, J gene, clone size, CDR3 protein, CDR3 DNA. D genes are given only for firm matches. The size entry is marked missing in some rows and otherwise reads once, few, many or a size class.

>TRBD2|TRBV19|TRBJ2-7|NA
CASSIHGLAGGLIYEQYF
TGTGCCAGTAGTATACACGGACTAGCGGGAGGGCTCATCTACGAGCAGTACTTC
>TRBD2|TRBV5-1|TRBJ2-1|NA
CASSLATSRVNNEQFF
TGCGCCAGCAGCTTGGCGACTAGCCGAGTAAACAATGAGCAGTTCTTC
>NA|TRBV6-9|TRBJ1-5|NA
CASSYWASHNQPQHF
TGTGCCAGCAGTTATTGGGCCTCCCATAATCAGCCCCAGCATTTT
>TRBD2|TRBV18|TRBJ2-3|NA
CASSTGTSGGSTDTQYF
TGTGCCAGCTCAACCGGGACTAGCGGGGGGAGCACAGATACGCAGTATTTT
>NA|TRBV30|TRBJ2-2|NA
CAWSESANTGELFF
TGTGCCTGGAGTGAGTCAGCGAACACCGGGGAGCTGTTTTTT
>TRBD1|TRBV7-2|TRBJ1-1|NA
CASSSDRGITEAFF
TGTGCCAGCAGCTCGGACAGGGGGATCACTGAAGCTTTCTTT
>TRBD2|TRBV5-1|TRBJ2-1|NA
CASSPHRTWGGNEQFF
TGCGCCAGCAGCCCCCATCGCACCTGGGGGGGCAATGAGCAGTTCTTC
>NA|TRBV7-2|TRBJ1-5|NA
CASSFDLVRVNQPQHF
TGTGCCAGCAGCTTTGATCTCGTCAGGGTGAATCAGCCCCAGCATTTT
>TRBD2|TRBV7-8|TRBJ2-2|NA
CASSLGSGRSTGELFF
TGTGCCAGCAGCTTAGGGAGCGGGAGGTCCACCGGGGAGCTGTTTTTT
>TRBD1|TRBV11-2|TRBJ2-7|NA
CASSLWGTGDEQYF
TGTGCCAGCAGCTTATGGGGCACAGGGGACGAGCAGTACTTC
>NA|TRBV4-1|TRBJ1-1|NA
CASSRSIGGEFAMNTEAFF
TGCGCCAGCAGTCGATCGATCGGGGGAGAGTTCGCGATGAACACTGAAGCTTTCTTT
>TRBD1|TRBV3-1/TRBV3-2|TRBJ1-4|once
CASSPRGGQGNEKLFF
TGTGCCAGCAGCCCTCGGGGGGGACAGGGCAATGAAAAACTGTTTTTT
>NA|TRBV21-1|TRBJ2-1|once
CASSKSYRLAGGRDEQFF
TGTGCCAGCAGCAAATCCTACCGACTAGCGGGGGGTAGGGATGAGCAGTTCTTC
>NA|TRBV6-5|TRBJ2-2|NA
CASQAAAGELFF
TGTGCCAGCCAAGCCGCCGCCGGGGAGCTGTTTTTT
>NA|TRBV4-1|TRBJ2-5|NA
CASSYRLDHLSTQETQYF
TGCGCCAGCAGTTATAGACTAGACCACCTATCTACACAAGAGACCCAGTACTTC
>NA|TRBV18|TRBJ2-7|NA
CASSPTDRLHEQYF
TGTGCCAGCTCACCGACGGACAGATTGCACGAGCAGTACTTC
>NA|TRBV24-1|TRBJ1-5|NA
CATSDNRRGLHQPQHF
TGTGCCACCAGTGATAACCGACGAGGGCTACATCAGCCCCAGCATTTT
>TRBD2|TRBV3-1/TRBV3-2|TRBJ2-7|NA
CASSRAGTSGGYEQYF
TGTGCCAGCAGCCGAGCCGGGACTAGCGGGGGCTACGAGCAGTACTTC
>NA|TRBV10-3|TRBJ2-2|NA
CATLAGGDTGELFF
TGTGCCACGTTGGCAGGAGGGGACACCGGGGAGCTGTTTTTT
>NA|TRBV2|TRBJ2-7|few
CASSGAGLQYEQYF
TGTGCCAGCAGTGGGGCGGGGCTCCAATACGAGCAGTACTTC
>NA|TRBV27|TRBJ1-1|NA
CASQRGPETEAFF
TGTGCCAGCCAGCGGGGGCCGGAAACTGAAGCTTTCTTT
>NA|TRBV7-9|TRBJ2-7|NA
CASSLSSLAREQYF
TGTGCCAGCAGCTTAAGTAGCCTAGCACGCGAGCAGTACTTC
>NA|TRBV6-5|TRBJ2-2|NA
CASTAPAGETGELFF
TGTGCCAGCACCGCCCCCGCAGGGGAAACCGGGGAGCTGTTTTTT
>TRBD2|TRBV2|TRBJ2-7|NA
CASSEGGGRFYEQYF
TGTGCCAGCAGTGAGGGCGGGGGGAGATTCTACGAGCAGTACTTC
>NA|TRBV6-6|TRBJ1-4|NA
CASSQWTRQDEKLFF
TGTGCCAGCTCCCAATGGACACGTCAGGATGAAAAACTGTTTTTT
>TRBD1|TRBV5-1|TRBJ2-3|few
CASSLNDRGRGTDTQYF
TGCGCCAGCAGCTTGAACGACAGGGGGCGCGGCACAGATACGCAGTATTTT
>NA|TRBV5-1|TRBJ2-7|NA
CASSLAGSNEQYF
TGCGCCAGCAGCTTGGCGGGGAGTAACGAGCAGTACTTC
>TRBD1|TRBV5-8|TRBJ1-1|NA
CASSSQGGWTEAFF
TGTGCCAGCAGCTCACAGGGGGGGTGGACTGAAGCTTTCTTT
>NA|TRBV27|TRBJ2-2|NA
CASSFRRGETGELFF
TGTGCCAGCAGTTTCCGCAGGGGGGAAACCGGGGAGCTGTTTTTT
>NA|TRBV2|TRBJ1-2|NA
CASREALRQAQNYGYTF
TGTGCCAGCAGAGAAGCTTTACGACAGGCCCAAAACTATGGCTACACCTTC
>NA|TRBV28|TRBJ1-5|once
CASTSGQTSNQPQHF
TGTGCCAGCACATCAGGACAGACTAGCAATCAGCCCCAGCATTTT
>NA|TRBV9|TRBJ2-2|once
CASSALLIGELFF
TGTGCCAGCAGCGCCCTACTTATCGGGGAGCTGTTTTTT
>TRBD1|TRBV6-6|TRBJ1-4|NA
CASSYLGQGDEKLFF
TGTGCCAGCAGTTATCTGGGACAGGGGGATGAAAAACTGTTTTTT